This record looks at one T cell receptor beta chain sequence and its context. Its antigen is still unknown. In the PCR, 60 Vbeta and 13 Jbeta primers were used. Libraries were prepared by immunoSEQ multiplex PCR; TCRdb keeps only in-frame clonotypes and omits some of them. The clone table shows 150,000 to 200,000 clones, with the ten largest holding approximately 0.74%. This sample is drawn from a study of cytomegalovirus exposure and HLA in healthy donors. Study observations and caveats: Reportedly, cytomegalovirus status was diagnosed with high sensitivity and specificity.

This TCR was recovered from a boy younger than 18 in good health and CMV-seronegative. What was sequenced was PBMCs.

The CDR3 DNA sequence: TGTGCCAGCAGTTTTGTTGGGACTAGTATCGCAGAGACCCAGTACTTC. Its protein is CASSFVGTSIAETQYF. V and J are TRBV28 and TRBJ2-5, with 8 positions matching TRBD2. Germline V gene sequence: CDR1 MDHEN, CDR2 SYDVKM. The V segment lost 3 bases and the J segment 4 bases; nucleotides outside the gene matches: 10. This CDR3 has 16 amino acids.